The present entry profiles one T cell receptor (beta chain) with its context. The table lists this clonotype with a few counts. What this receptor recognizes is not known. No much larger clone exists at a distance of one base, and base qualities are not known. Hyperthyroidism was considered stable if no progression to ophthalmopathy occurred within 18 months of follow-up. Patients with hyperthyroidism were aged 18 to 65 years, had been newly diagnosed, and had a disease duration of less than 2 months. Anyone with other autoimmune diseases, uncontrolled infections, pregnancy or lactation was excluded from the study. Diagnosis was based on clinical symptoms, serum thyroxine, TRAb, thyroid ultrasound and orbital computed tomography. Ficoll-Paque density gradient centrifugation was used to isolate PBMCs from approximately 10 ml of fresh peripheral blood. Total RNA was extracted with Trizol reagent and quality-checked on an Agilent 2100 Bioanalyzer.

The record originates from a study of Graves' ophthalmopathy and Graves' hyperthyroidism (dated by TCRdb to the late 2010s). For the wider study: Peripheral blood was collected before any treatment was given, at the time of initial diagnosis. To tell Graves' ophthalmopathy apart from Graves' hyperthyroidism, and to predict which patients would progress to ophthalmopathy, the study relied on TCR beta repertoire signatures. In total, 135 blood samples were TCR-sequenced: fewer than 50 ophthalmopathy, approximately 80 hyperthyroidism and some 17 hyperthyroidism-to-ophthalmopathy patients. To explore V-J signatures that distinguish ophthalmopathy from hyperthyroidism, a discovery set of about a hundred patients was enrolled, made up of 40 to 45 with ophthalmopathy and roughly 57 with stable hyperthyroidism. An independent validation cohort comprised about 20 hyperthyroidism patients and 15 to 17 patients who later progressed from hyperthyroidism to ophthalmopathy. In over 5 hyperthyroidism patients, the T-cell repertoire of thyroid tissue was compared with the T-cell repertoire of blood. Once sampling was done, hyperthyroidism patients were given methimazole at a starting dose of 30 mg daily, while ophthalmopathy patients were given high-dose intravenous methylprednisolone. For training and testing, the 100 or so patients in the discovery cohort were randomly divided in a 7:3 ratio. The investigation overall reported the following: Sample size was not statistically predetermined, and group allocation was not concealed from the investigators. The 13-signature model separated ophthalmopathy from stable hyperthyroidism with about 86% sensitivity and 81.08% specificity in cross-validation, and 80%/75% in the test set. In validation, the model predicted ophthalmopathy progression with about 71% sensitivity and 72.22% specificity; some 13 predicted patients were CT-confirmed with GO in a median of around 6 months. Most expanded thyroid clonotypes with frequency above 0.001 were also detected in blood, suggesting blood repertoires may reflect the thyroid immune response.

For repertoire sequencing, TCR beta CDR3 regions were amplified from RNA transcripts. A first-round RT-PCR used HTBI primers with the Qiagen OneStep RT-PCR kit, followed by a second-round multiplex PCR, size selection and purification. Libraries were sequenced on an Illumina HiSeq2000 using paired-end 100 bp reads. The original methods were these. SOAPnuke was used to process the reads, throwing out any read that had adapters, had uncalled bases, had a mean Phred below 15, or lacked an exact constant-primer or identifier match. COPE v1.2.5 was used to merge high-quality paired reads. Each unique nucleotide sequence was defined as a clonotype, and clonotypes were aligned to IMGT TRB V, D and J references with MiTCR v1.1. Only V-J combinations with frequency above 0.0001 were analysed, covering about 99% of repertoires. For each V-J combination, a TCR clonal expansion and chaos score was defined as the ratio of F50 clonal expansion to chaos observed in the TCRdist matrix. Features were reduced by Welch's t-statistics and random forest to approximately 13 V-J combinations, which fed a naive Bayes classifier. The Morisita-Horn index was used to measure how similar the thyroid and blood repertoires were. TCRdb itself trimmed the public reads at Q25 with fastp, ran MiXCR and retained productive beta chains. Identical CDR3 proteins give one entry, which carries the most common genes and DNA. The V and J calls here are based on TCRdb, not the publication. Within this sample are hundreds of thousands of distinct CDR3 sequences, with over 20% of them counted one time only. The ten largest clones add up to roughly 3% of the sample.

Material for sequencing was peripheral blood. The clonotype originates from a woman in her late teens or twenties with stable Graves' hyperthyroidism. Donor details come from another sample of the same person, matched by shared clones.

The CDR3 region reads CASSEAGSTKETQYF. DNA sequence: TGTGCCAGCAGTGAGGCCGGCTCCACGAAAGAGACCCAGTACTTC. The sequence joins TRBV25-1 to TRBJ2-5; too little of a D gene remains to name it. The germline V gene provides CDR1 MGHDK and CDR2 SYGVNS. V is cut by 3 bases and J by 3 bases, and the space between the germline ends is 14 bases. Spanning cysteine to phenylalanine, the CDR3 consists of 15 amino acids. Only the CDR3 DNA stays, 45 bases, in frame from base 1.